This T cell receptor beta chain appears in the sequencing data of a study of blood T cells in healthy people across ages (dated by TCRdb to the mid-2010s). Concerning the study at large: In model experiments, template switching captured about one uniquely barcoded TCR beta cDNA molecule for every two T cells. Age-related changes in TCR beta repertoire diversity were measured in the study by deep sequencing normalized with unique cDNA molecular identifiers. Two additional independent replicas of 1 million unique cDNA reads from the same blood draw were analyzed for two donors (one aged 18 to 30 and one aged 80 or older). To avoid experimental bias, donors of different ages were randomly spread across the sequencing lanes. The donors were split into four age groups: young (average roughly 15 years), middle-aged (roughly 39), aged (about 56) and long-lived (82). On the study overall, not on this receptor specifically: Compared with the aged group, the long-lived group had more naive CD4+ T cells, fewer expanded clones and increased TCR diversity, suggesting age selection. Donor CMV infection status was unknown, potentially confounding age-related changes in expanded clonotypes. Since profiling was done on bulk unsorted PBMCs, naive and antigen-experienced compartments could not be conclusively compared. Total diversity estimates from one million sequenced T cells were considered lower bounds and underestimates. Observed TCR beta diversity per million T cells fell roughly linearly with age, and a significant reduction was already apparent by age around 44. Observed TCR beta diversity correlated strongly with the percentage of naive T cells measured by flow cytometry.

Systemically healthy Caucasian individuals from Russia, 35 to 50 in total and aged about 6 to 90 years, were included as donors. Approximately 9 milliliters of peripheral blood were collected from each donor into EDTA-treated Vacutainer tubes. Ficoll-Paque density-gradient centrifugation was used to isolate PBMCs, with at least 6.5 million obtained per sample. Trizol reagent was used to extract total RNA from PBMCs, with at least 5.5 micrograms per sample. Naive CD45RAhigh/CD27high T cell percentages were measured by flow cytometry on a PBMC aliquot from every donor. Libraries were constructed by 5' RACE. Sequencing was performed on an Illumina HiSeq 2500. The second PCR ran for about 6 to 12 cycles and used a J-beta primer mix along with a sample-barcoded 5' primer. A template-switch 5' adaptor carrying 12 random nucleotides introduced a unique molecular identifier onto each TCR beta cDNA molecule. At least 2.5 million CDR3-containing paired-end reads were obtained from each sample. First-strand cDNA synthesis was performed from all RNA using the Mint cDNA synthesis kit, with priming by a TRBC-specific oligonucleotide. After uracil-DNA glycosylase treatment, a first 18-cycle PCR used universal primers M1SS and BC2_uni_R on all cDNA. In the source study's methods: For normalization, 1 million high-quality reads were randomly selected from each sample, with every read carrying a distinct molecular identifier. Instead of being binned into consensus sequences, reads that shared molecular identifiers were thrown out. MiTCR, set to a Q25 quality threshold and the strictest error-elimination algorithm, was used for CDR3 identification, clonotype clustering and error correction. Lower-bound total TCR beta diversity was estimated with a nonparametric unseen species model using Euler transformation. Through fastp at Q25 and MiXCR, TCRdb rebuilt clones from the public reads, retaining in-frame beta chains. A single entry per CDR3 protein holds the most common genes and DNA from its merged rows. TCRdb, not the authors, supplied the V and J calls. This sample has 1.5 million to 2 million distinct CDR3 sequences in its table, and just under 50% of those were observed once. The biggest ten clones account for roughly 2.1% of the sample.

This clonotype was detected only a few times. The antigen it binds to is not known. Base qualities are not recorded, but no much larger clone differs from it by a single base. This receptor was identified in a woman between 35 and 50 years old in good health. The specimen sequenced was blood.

CDR3 reads: CASSIAVDTDTQYF. Here is the DNA: TGCGCCAGCAGCATCGCAGTAGACACAGATACGCAGTATTTT. The rearranged segments are TRBV5-1 and TRBJ2-3, with the D gene not clear enough to name. V and J lose 4 bases and 2 bases, and a span of 11 bases separates them. The CDR3 has 14 amino acids, counting the end cysteine and phenylalanine. Only the CDR3 part of the read is kept: 42 bases, read in frame from the first base. The germline V gene specifies SGHRS as CDR1 and YFSETQ as CDR2.